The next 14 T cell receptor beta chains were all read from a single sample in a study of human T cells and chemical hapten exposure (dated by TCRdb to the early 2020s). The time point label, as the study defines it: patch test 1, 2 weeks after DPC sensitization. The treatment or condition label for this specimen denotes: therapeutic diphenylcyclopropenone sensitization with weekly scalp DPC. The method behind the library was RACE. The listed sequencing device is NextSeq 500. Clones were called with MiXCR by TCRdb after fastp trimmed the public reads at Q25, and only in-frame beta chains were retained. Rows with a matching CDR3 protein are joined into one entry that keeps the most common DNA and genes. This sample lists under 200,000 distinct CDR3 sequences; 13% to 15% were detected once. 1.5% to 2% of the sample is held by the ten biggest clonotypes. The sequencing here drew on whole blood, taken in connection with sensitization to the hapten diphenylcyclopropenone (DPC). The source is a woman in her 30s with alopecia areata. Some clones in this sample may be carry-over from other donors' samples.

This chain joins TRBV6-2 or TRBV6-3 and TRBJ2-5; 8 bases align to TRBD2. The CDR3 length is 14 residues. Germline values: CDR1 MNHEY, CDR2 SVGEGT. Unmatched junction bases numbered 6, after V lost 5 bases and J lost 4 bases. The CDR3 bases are TGTGCCAGCAGTGACCCCGGGAGGGTAGAGACCCAGTACTTC. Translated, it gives CASSDPGRVETQYF.

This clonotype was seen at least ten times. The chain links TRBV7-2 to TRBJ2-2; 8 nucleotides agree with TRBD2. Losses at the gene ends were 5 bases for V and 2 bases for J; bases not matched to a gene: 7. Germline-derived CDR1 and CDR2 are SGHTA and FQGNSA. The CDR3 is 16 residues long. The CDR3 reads CASSPLAGHNTGELFF. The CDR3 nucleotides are TGTGCCAGCAGCCCTTTAGCGGGACACAACACCGGGGAGCTGTTTTTT.

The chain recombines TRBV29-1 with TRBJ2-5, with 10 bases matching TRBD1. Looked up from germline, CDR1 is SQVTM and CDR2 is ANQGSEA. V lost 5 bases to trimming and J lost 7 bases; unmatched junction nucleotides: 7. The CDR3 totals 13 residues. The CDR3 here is CSVLTGGSGTQYF. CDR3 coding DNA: TGCAGCGTTCTGACAGGGGGCTCTGGGACCCAGTACTTC.

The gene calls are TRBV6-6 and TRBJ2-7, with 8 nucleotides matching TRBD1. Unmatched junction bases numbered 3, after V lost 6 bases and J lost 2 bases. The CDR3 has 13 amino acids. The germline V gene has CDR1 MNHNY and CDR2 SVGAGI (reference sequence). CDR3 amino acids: CASSMDRAYEQYF. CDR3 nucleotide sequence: TGTGCCAGCAGCATGGACAGGGCCTACGAGCAGTACTTC.

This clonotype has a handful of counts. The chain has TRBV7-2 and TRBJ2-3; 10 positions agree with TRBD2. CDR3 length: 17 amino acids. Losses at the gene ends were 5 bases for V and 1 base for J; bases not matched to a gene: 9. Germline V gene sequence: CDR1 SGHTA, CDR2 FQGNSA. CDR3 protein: CASSLYPGLAGTDTQYF. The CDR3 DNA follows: TGTGCCAGCAGCCTCTACCCCGGACTAGCGGGCACAGATACGCAGTATTTT.

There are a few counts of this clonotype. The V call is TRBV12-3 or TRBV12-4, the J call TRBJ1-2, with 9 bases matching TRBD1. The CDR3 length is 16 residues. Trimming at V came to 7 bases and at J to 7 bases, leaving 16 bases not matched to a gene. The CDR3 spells CASTRSLVQGAVGYTF. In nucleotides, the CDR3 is TGTGCCAGCACTAGGTCCCTGGTACAGGGGGCGGTTGGCTACACCTTC.

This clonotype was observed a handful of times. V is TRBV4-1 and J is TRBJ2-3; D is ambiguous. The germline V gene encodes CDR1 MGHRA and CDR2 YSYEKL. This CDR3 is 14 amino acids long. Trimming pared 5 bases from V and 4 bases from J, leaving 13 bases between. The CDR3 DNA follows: TGCGCCAGCAGCATGCGTTCGGTCGCAGATACGCAGTATTTT. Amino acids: CASSMRSVADTQYF.

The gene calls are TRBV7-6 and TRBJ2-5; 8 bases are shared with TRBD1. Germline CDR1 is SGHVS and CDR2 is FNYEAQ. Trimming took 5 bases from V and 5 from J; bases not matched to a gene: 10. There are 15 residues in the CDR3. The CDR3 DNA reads TGTGCCAGCAGCCCTAGGACAGGGACTCGCGAGACCCAGTACTTC. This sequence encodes CASSPRTGTRETQYF. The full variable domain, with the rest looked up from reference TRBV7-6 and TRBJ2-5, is GAGVSQSPRYKVTKRGQDVALRCDPISGHVSLYWYRQALGQGPEFLTYFNYEAQQDKSGLPNDRFSAERPEGSISTLTIQRTEQRDSAMYRCASSPRTGTRETQYFGPGTRLLVL.

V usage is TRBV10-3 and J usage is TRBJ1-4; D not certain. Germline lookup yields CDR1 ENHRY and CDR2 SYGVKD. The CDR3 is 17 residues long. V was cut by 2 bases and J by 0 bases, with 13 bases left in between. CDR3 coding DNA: TGTGCCATCAGTGAGCTTTTTGGGCAGGCAACTAATGAAAAACTGTTTTTT. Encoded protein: CAISELFGQATNEKLFF.

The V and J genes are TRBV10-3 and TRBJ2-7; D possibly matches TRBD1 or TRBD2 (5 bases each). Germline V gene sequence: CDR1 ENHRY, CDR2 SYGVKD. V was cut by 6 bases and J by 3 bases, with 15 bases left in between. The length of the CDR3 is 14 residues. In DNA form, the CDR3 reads TGTGCCATCAGGTCCGGGACGTCGGGCTACGAGCAGTACTTC. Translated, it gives CAIRSGTSGYEQYF.

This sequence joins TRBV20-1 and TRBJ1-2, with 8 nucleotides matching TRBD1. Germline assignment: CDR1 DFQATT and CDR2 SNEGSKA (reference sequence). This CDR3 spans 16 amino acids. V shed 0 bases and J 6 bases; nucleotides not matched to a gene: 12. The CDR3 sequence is CSARDVDRVPSDGYTF. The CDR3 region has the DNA TGCAGTGCTAGAGATGTGGACAGGGTTCCTTCTGATGGCTACACCTTC.

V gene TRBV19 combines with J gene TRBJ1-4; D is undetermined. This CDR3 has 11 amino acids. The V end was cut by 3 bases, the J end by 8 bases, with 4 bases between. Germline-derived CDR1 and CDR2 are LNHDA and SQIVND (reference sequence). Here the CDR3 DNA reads TGTGCCAGTAGTATTAACGAAAAACTGTTTTTT. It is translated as CASSINEKLFF. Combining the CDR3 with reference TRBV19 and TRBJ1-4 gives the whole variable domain DGGITQSPKYLFRKEGQNVTLSCEQNLNHDAMYWYRQDPGQGLRLIYYSQIVNDFQKGDIAEGYSVSREKKESFPLTVTSAQKNPTAFYLCASSINEKLFFGSGTQLSVL.

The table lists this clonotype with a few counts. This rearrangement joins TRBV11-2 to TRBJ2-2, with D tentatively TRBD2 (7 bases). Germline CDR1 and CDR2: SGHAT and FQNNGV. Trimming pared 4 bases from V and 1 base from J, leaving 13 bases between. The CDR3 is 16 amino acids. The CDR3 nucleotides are TGTGCCAGCAGCTCACGGGGGGCGTTGAACACCGGGGAGCTGTTTTTT. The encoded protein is CASSSRGALNTGELFF.

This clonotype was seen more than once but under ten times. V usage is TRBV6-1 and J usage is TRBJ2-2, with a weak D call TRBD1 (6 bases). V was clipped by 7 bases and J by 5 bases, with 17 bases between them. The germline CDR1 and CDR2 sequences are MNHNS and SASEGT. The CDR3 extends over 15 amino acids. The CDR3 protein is CASKGQTVETGELFF. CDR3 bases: TGTGCCAGCAAAGGACAGACGGTCGAAACCGGGGAGCTGTTTTTT.